This T cell receptor beta chain was identified during a study of blood T cells in healthy people across ages. Total RNA, at least 5 micrograms per sample, was extracted from PBMCs. The authors ran a second PCR of 7 to 11 cycles using a sample-barcoded 5' primer and a J-beta primer mix. TCRdb recomputed calls from the 5' RACE reads with MiXCR, one row per CDR3 protein. This table has around 800,000 distinct CDR3 sequences, around a quarter appearing once. Concerning this clonotype itself: No antigen is known for it.

CDR1 SGHTA and CDR2 FQGNSA come from the germline V gene. V shed 3 bases and J shed 1 base, with 11 bases lying between them. This CDR3 spans 15 amino acids. Notes on the study in general: Naive T cell percentage showed a strong correlation with TCR beta diversity.

The same specimen was also included in a second study, on T cells of mothers and their children. That paper notes: Slightly higher, non-significant overlap characterized related mother-child pairs relative to unrelated pairs. No clone of persistent microchimeric T cells was detected.

The rearrangement uses TRBV7-2 and TRBJ2-3; the D gene is possibly TRBD2 (5 bases). The specimen sequenced was blood. The source is a boy between 10 and 17 years old in good health. Here the CDR3 reads CASSLEDIGTDTQYF. As DNA, the CDR3 is TGTGCCAGCAGCTTGGAGGATATCGGCACAGATACGCAGTATTTT.